This TCR beta chain was found in a study of cytomegalovirus exposure and HLA in healthy donors. Study-level background: Around 85 million unique TCR sequences came from HLA-typed donors in an early release. Whole-study findings and limits: Association with HLA alleles at 0.05 false discovery rate was found for roughly 17,000 TCR beta sequences in a later analysis.

Per germline, CDR1 SGHTA and CDR2 FQGTGA. J lost 9 bases, V lost 5 bases, and 11 bases had no gene match. The CDR3 has 16 amino acids. Turning to this clone: Its specificity is not known.

The PCR contained 60 Vbeta and 13 Jbeta primers. TCRdb keeps only in-frame clones here, not all; method: immunoSEQ multiplex PCR. The table has 280,000 or so clones, 85% to 90% seen once. Sequenced: PBMCs. This TCR came from a woman under 30 in good health and CMV-seronegative. The V and J genes are TRBV7-3 and TRBJ2-3, with 13 bases lining up with TRBD2. CDR3 nucleotide sequence: TGTGCCAGCAGCGTCTCACTAGCGGGGGGGGACCAGACGCAGTATTTT. It codes for CASSVSLAGGDQTQYF. Full variable domain (remainder filled in from reference TRBV7-3 and TRBJ2-3): GAGVSQTPSNKVTEKGKYVELRCDPISGHTALYWYRQSLGQGPEFLIYFQGTGAADDSGLPNDRFFAVRPEGSVSTLKIQRTERGDSAVYLCASSVSLAGGDQTQYFGPGTRLTVL.